These 13 T cell receptor beta chains were all obtained from the same sample, sequenced in a study of T cell responses to AZD1222 COVID-19 vaccine. The table came from immunoSEQ multiplex PCR; TCRdb's copy has only in-frame clones and leaves some out. This table has more than 95,000 clones, less than 90% appearing once. The material was peripheral blood, obtained on day 0 of AZD1222 vaccination. These receptors originate from an adult in good health.

This chain links TRBV28 with TRBJ1-1, with D uncertain. V lost 2 bases, J lost 2 bases, and 6 bases lay in between. This CDR3 is built from 13 residues. Per the germline V gene, CDR1 is MDHEN and CDR2 is SYDVKM. CDR3 coding DNA: TGTGCCAGCAGTTTAACAGAAAACACTGAAGCTTTCTTT. It specifies CASSLTENTEAFF.

The chain carries TRBV5-1 and TRBJ2-2, with no clear D. The CDR3 length is 13 residues. The germline CDR1 and CDR2 sequences are SGHRS and YFSETQ. Deletions cut 0 bases from V and 8 bases from J, with 8 bases between. The CDR3, as DNA: TGCGCCAGCAGCTTGGCCTCTCAAGGGGAGCTGTTTTTT. Its translation is CASSLASQGELFF.

This chain uses TRBV9 with TRBJ2-1; D gene uncertain. This CDR3 has 15 amino acids. Germline V gene lookup returns CDR1 SGDLS and CDR2 YYNGEE. V was shortened by 0 bases and J by 1 base, with 8 bases between the two germline ends. In nucleotides, the CDR3 is TGTGCCAGCAGCGTAGCGTCTGAGTCCTACAATGAGCAGTTCTTC. As protein: CASSVASESYNEQFF.

The V gene is TRBV2, the J gene TRBJ1-2; 11 nucleotides align to TRBD1. V was clipped by 0 bases and J by 7 bases; unmatched bases: 7. CDR1 is SNHLY, CDR2 FYNNEI, per germline. The CDR3 is 16 amino acids. In nucleotides, the CDR3 is TGTGCCAGCAGTGAAGCGCGTGGACAGGGGGCGGTTGGCTACACCTTC. Encoded protein: CASSEARGQGAVGYTF.

This sequence joins TRBV7-2 and TRBJ1-6; D gene unclear. In germline, CDR1 is SGHTA, CDR2 FQGNSA. The CDR3 sequence is 16 residues long. V was clipped by 1 base and J by 4 bases, with 11 bases between them. The chain's CDR3 is CASSLDSTSYNSPLHF. The CDR3 DNA sequence: TGTGCCAGCAGCTTAGATTCTACTTCTTATAATTCACCCCTCCACTTT. The variable domain in full, with the rest retrieved from reference TRBV7-2 and TRBJ1-6, is GAGVSQSPSNKVTEKGKDVELRCDPISGHTALYWYRQSLGQGLEFLIYFQGNSAPDKSGLPSDRFSAERTGGSVSTLTIQRTQQEDSAVYLCASSLDSTSYNSPLHFGNGTRLTVT.

This rearrangement joins TRBV30 to TRBJ2-3; no clear D. The CDR3 sequence is 16 residues long. The V and J ends lost 4 bases and 2 bases respectively, with 19 bases between them. The germline CDR1 and CDR2 sequences are GTSNPN and SVGIG (reference sequence). The chain's CDR3 is CAWTSGYPILTDTQYF. The CDR3 region has the DNA TGTGCCTGGACCTCGGGTTATCCGATACTCACAGATACGCAGTATTTT.

The gene calls are TRBV5-8 and TRBJ2-6; D is perhaps TRBD1 (6 bases). V was cut by 6 bases and J by 2 bases, with 18 bases left in between. Looked up from germline, CDR1 is SGHTS and CDR2 is YDEGEE. This CDR3 is built from 17 residues. CDR3 loop: CASILRQARTGANVLTF. The CDR3 DNA sequence: TGTGCCAGCATCCTACGACAGGCGAGAACTGGGGCCAACGTCCTGACTTTC.

J is TRBJ1-2 and V is TRBV9; TRBD1 matches 7 bases. With 3 bases clipped from V and 8 bases from J, the junction kept 22 bases outside the gene matches. This CDR3 region has 18 residues. Germline lookup yields CDR1 SGDLS and CDR2 YYNGEE. In DNA form, the CDR3 reads TGTGCCAGCAGCGGAAACCGGGACAGTTACCGCCGGGGGTTAGGCTACACCTTC. It translates to CASSGNRDSYRRGLGYTF. The entire variable domain, with the rest obtained from reference TRBV9 and TRBJ1-2, is as follows: DSGVTQTPKHLITATGQRVTLRCSPRSGDLSVYWYQQSLDQGLQFLIQYYNGEERAKGNILERFSAQQFPDLHSELNLSSLELGDSALYFCASSGNRDSYRRGLGYTFGSGTRLTVV.

The gene calls are TRBV7-8 and TRBJ2-1; D might be TRBD2 (5 bases). The ends were cut back, 2 bases at V and 3 bases at J, with 23 bases in the middle. Per germline, CDR1 SGHVS and CDR2 FQNEAQ. This CDR3 is built from 19 residues. CDR3: CASSLPSSEGEGYYNEQFF. The CDR3, as DNA: TGTGCCAGCAGCTTACCGTCGAGTGAGGGAGAAGGGTACTACAATGAGCAGTTCTTC.

This sequence joins TRBV6-5 and TRBJ1-2, with D possibly TRBD1 on 5 matching bases. CDR1 is MNHEY, CDR2 SVGAGI, per germline. The V end lost 4 bases, the J end lost 1 base, and 10 bases lay between the germline ends. The CDR3 is made up of 14 amino acids. The CDR3 coding sequence is TGTGCCAGCAGTTCGGACATTCATAACTATGGCTACACCTTC. Protein: CASSSDIHNYGYTF.

The CDR3 here is CAWGQDEAFF. The DNA of the CDR3 is TGTGCCTGGGGACAGGACGAAGCTTTCTTT. The J gene is TRBJ1-1, the V gene TRBV30, with 7 bases aligning to TRBD1. This CDR3 is 10 amino acids long. J gave up 8 bases and V 5 bases, and 2 bases lay outside the gene matches. Germline CDR1 is GTSNPN and CDR2 is SVGIG (reference sequence).

The chain couples TRBV23-1 to TRBJ1-2, with a tentative D call TRBD1 (5 bases). TRBV23-1 is labeled an ORF, and its function is uncertain. The V end lost 2 bases, the J end lost 6 bases, and 10 bases lay between the germline ends. This CDR3 contains 13 residues. CDR3 sequence reads: CASSQGGLHGYTF. The CDR3 DNA sequence: TGCGCCAGCAGTCAAGGGGGTCTACATGGCTACACCTTC.

The rearrangement links TRBV29-1 to TRBJ2-1; D is ambiguous. Germline CDR1 SQVTM, CDR2 ANQGSEA. The CDR3 extends over 13 amino acids. V was pared by 1 base and J by 3 bases, with 7 bases between. Written as DNA, the CDR3 is TGCAGCGTTGAAGTAGCAGTCTACAATGAGCAGTTCTTC. Translation: CSVEVAVYNEQFF.